The 22 T cell receptor beta chains given below trace back to one sample, sequenced in a study of regulatory T cells in long-lasting Graves disease. Arm-PCR of CDR3 regions and iRepertoire HTBI primers were the basis on which TCR beta libraries were built. A single record per CDR3 protein comes from TCRdb applying MiXCR to the multiplex PCR reads. The repertoire has 560,000 or so distinct CDR3 sequences, about 15% of them found once; the top ten carry around 12%. Specified time point: newly diagnosed GD, antithyroid drugs for less than 3 months. Making the TCR library involved RNA that had been extracted from PBMCs. These data were likewise used in another study, on T cells in Graves' hyperthyroidism and ophthalmopathy.

Sample: peripheral blood mononuclear cells (PBMCs), taken at new diagnosis, from a patient treated with antithyroid drugs. These receptors were obtained from a man aged 18 to 35 with Graves disease.

Points on this clonotype: A clone one base away is much larger, so this may be a read error. The chain recombines TRBV7-9 with TRBJ2-7; tentatively, D is TRBD1 or TRBD2 (5 bases each). The V end lost 11 bases, the J end lost 2 bases, and 16 bases lay between the germline ends. Germline V lookup: CDR1 SEHNR, CDR2 FQNEAQ (reference sequence). The CDR3 spans 13 residues. The CDR3 sequence: CAGGRDAAYEQYF. The DNA of the CDR3 is TGTGCCGGGGGACGGGACGCGGCCTACGAGCAGTACTTC.

The genes are TRBV5-1 and TRBJ2-7, with TRBD1 matching over 7 bases. V lost 4 bases to trimming and J lost 6 bases; unmatched junction nucleotides: 4. From germline, CDR1 is SGHRS and CDR2 YFSETQ. This CDR3 has 12 amino acids. For the CDR3, the DNA is TGCGCCAGCAGCGCAGGGACAGTCGAGCAGTACTTC. Protein: CASSAGTVEQYF. Variable domain in full (rest from reference TRBV5-1 and TRBJ2-7): KAGVTQTPRYLIKTRGQQVTLSCSPISGHRSVSWYQQTPGQGLQFLFEYFSETQRNKGNFPGRFSGRQFSNSRSEMNVSTLELGDSALYLCASSAGTVEQYFGPGTRLTVT.

The sample holds many counts of this clonotype. V usage is TRBV11-2 and J usage is TRBJ1-5; D may be TRBD1 (6 bases). V lost 5 bases and J lost 6, with 17 bases in between. The length of the CDR3 is 15 residues. Per the germline V gene, CDR1 is SGHAT and CDR2 is FQNNGV. CDR3 nucleotides: TGTGCCAGCAGCCACGGACGGGGGGCCCTTCAGCCCCAGCATTTT. It translates to CASSHGRGALQPQHF.

The sample holds many counts of this clonotype. The J gene is TRBJ2-3, the V gene TRBV27; 8 positions agree with TRBD2. CDR1 and CDR2 from the germline V gene are MNHEY and SMNVEV (reference sequence). V gave up 5 bases and J gave up 0 bases; unmatched junction bases: 4. This CDR3 comprises 15 residues. DNA of the CDR3: TGTGCCAGCAGTGGCATAGCGGGGAGCACAGATACGCAGTATTTT. This translates into CASSGIAGSTDTQYF.

The chain combines TRBV7-9 with TRBJ2-3; 8 bases line up with TRBD2. The ends lost 2 bases at V and 3 bases at J; junction bases unmatched: 4. The CDR3 totals 15 residues. The germline V gene has CDR1 SEHNR and CDR2 FQNEAQ (reference sequence). The CDR3 DNA reads as TGTGCCAGCAGCTTAAGCGGGAGCTGGACAGATACGCAGTATTTT. Translated, it gives CASSLSGSWTDTQYF.

Remarks on this clonotype: A read error may be the cause here, since a much bigger clone is one base away. This rearrangement joins TRBV6-5 to TRBJ1-1, with D hard to call. This CDR3 comprises 16 residues. The germline gives CDR1 MNHEY, CDR2 SVGAGI. Trimming removed 2 bases from V and 0 bases from J, with 13 bases in between. As DNA, the CDR3 is TGTGCCAGCAGTTACGCTCGGTGGGGAGTGAACACTGAAGCTTTCTTT. This gives the protein CASSYARWGVNTEAFF.

This clonotype turned up a few times. This chain connects TRBV30 to TRBJ2-7; 9 bases align to TRBD1. Losses at the gene ends were 8 bases for V and 1 base for J; bases not matched to a gene: 3. The length of the CDR3 is 12 residues. From germline, CDR1 is GTSNPN and CDR2 SVGIG (reference sequence). This chain's CDR3 is CAAGQGSYEQYF. The DNA for the CDR3 is TGTGCCGCGGGACAGGGTTCCTACGAGCAGTACTTC.

V and J are TRBV11-2 and TRBJ2-3, with 10 bases identical to TRBD1. The closer fit of TRBJ2-7 to the DNA end suggests the J call may be wrong. The length of the CDR3 is 15 residues. Germline lookup yields CDR1 SGHAT and CDR2 FQNNGV. The CDR3, as DNA: TGTGCCAGCAGCTTATTGGGACAGGGGTTCCACGAGCAGTACTTC. It specifies CASSLLGQGFHEQYF.

In the case of this clonotype: Since a much larger clone is just one base distant, this may be a read error. This sequence joins TRBV6-4 and TRBJ2-7, with D maybe TRBD2 (6 bases). The CDR3 runs to 15 residues. V was cut by 3 bases and J by 7 bases, with 19 bases left in between. Germline CDR1 and CDR2: MRHNA and SNTAGT. The CDR3 is CASSESTSRYNEQYF. CDR3 nucleotide sequence: TGTGCCAGCAGTGAGTCAACTAGCAGATACAATGAGCAGTACTTC.

This clonotype showed up many times. This chain links TRBV4-1 with TRBJ2-7, with D hard to call. The germline V gene encodes CDR1 MGHRA and CDR2 YSYEKL. This CDR3 has 14 residues. Trimming shortened V by 1 base and J by 1 base, and 8 bases separated the two germline ends. CDR3 sequence reads: CASSQVAASYEQYF. CDR3 nucleotide sequence: TGCGCCAGCAGCCAAGTGGCGGCTTCCTACGAGCAGTACTTC.

This clonotype was seen repeatedly, ten times or more. V gene TRBV11-2 combines with J gene TRBJ2-1; D remains unclear. The CDR3 runs 14 residues. V was clipped by 5 bases and J by 4 bases, with 12 bases between them. Per the germline V gene, CDR1 is SGHAT and CDR2 is FQNNGV. CDR3 amino acids: CASSPFMRYNEQFF. The CDR3 DNA reads as TGTGCCAGCAGCCCCTTTATGCGTTACAATGAGCAGTTCTTC.

The gene calls are TRBV20-1 and TRBJ2-1, with D tentatively TRBD2 (6 bases). Looked up from germline, CDR1 is DFQATT and CDR2 is SNEGSKA (reference sequence). V shed 4 bases and J shed 3 bases, with 13 bases lying between them. CDR3 length equals 14 residues. Here the CDR3 DNA reads TGCAGTGCTAAGGGCGGGAATGACTACAATGAGCAGTTCTTC. Protein: CSAKGGNDYNEQFF.

There are a few counts of this clonotype. The V and J genes are TRBV7-9 and TRBJ2-7, with D possibly TRBD1 on 5 matching bases. Germline V CDR1 and CDR2: SEHNR, FQNEAQ (reference sequence). With 0 bases removed from V and 1 base from J, the gap between germline ends came to 10 bases. The CDR3 sequence is 15 residues long. CDR3 sequence: CASSLAAGYSYEQYF. DNA for the CDR3: TGTGCCAGCAGCTTAGCGGCAGGGTATTCCTACGAGCAGTACTTC.

This clonotype was seen a few times. The DNA for the CDR3 is TGTGCCAGCAGTTTAGTAGGGGTAGCGGGAGTGGATGAGCAGTTCTTC. Translation gives CASSLVGVAGVDEQFF. This chain joins TRBV27 and TRBJ2-1; TRBD2 matches 9 bases. In germline, CDR1 is MNHEY, CDR2 SMNVEV (reference sequence). The junction had 10 bases not matched to a gene; V was cut back by 2 bases and J by 8 bases. The CDR3 runs to 16 residues.

The CDR3 DNA follows: TGTGCCAGCAGCCCAGGGGGGCCTCGGGAGGGGGAAAAACTGTTTTTT. It specifies CASSPGGPREGEKLFF. The chain carries TRBV11-2 and TRBJ1-4, with 7 bases lining up with TRBD1. The ends lost 5 bases at V and 8 bases at J; junction bases unmatched: 14. Germline V gene lookup returns CDR1 SGHAT and CDR2 FQNNGV. The CDR3 spans 16 residues.

V and J are TRBV6-1 and TRBJ2-3; 11 bases are shared with TRBD2. The germline V gene encodes CDR1 MNHNS and CDR2 SASEGT. The CDR3 length is 16 residues. V was clipped by 6 bases and J by 3 bases; unmatched bases: 8. The CDR3 region has the DNA TGTGCCAGCAGGAGGAATAGCGGGAGGGGGACAGATACGCAGTATTTT. The encoded protein is CASRRNSGRGTDTQYF.

This sequence joins TRBV25-1 and TRBJ2-1, with 9 bases identical to TRBD2. Looked up from germline, CDR1 is MGHDK and CDR2 is SYGVNS. This CDR3 is 17 amino acids long. J lost 5 bases, V lost 3 bases, and 11 bases had no gene match. CDR3 DNA: TGTGCCAGCAGTGATGGCGGAGGGACTAGCAGCGACAATGAGCAGTTCTTC. This gives the protein CASSDGGGTSSDNEQFF.

Only a few counts were recorded for this clonotype. The chain recombines TRBV9 with TRBJ2-3; D not resolved. V was pared by 0 bases and J by 5 bases, with 10 bases between. Germline lookup yields CDR1 SGDLS and CDR2 YYNGEE. CDR3 length: 14 amino acids. Written as DNA, the CDR3 is TGTGCCAGCAGCGTAGGGTGGTCGGAAGATACGCAGTATTTT. Translation: CASSVGWSEDTQYF.

The gene calls are TRBV6-1 and TRBJ2-1, with D possibly being TRBD1 or TRBD2 (5 bases each). Trimming removed 3 bases at V and 2 bases at J, with 14 bases between. The CDR3 contains 16 residues. Germline CDR1 is MNHNS and CDR2 is SASEGT. The chain's CDR3 is CASSEMGTAPYNEQFF. The CDR3 DNA follows: TGTGCCAGCAGTGAGATGGGGACCGCCCCCTACAATGAGCAGTTCTTC.

This clonotype appeared many times. The chain recombines TRBV5-1 with TRBJ2-3; unclear D gene. The V gene lost 6 bases and the J gene lost 0 bases, with 11 bases spanning the gap. Germline V gene sequence: CDR1 SGHRS, CDR2 YFSETQ. The CDR3 is made up of 14 amino acids. CDR3 sequence: CASTRPTSTDTQYF. CDR3 coding DNA: TGCGCCAGCACCCGACCTACTAGCACAGATACGCAGTATTTT.

The chain joins TRBV5-1 to TRBJ1-2; maybe TRBD1 (6 bases). V gave up 1 base and J gave up 4 bases, with 20 bases separating them. The CDR3 totals 17 residues. In germline, CDR1 is SGHRS, CDR2 YFSETQ. The CDR3 protein is CASSLWGAIKITYGYTF. CDR3 in DNA: TGCGCCAGCAGCTTGTGGGGGGCAATCAAGATTACCTATGGCTACACCTTC. Combining the CDR3 with reference TRBV5-1 and TRBJ1-2 gives the whole variable domain KAGVTQTPRYLIKTRGQQVTLSCSPISGHRSVSWYQQTPGQGLQFLFEYFSETQRNKGNFPGRFSGRQFSNSRSEMNVSTLELGDSALYLCASSLWGAIKITYGYTFGSGTRLTVV.

In regard to this clonotype: A much larger clone lies one base from this, so it may be a read error. The chain combines TRBV2 with TRBJ2-3; TRBD2 is a possible D gene (5 bases). CDR3 length: 13 amino acids. From germline, CDR1 is SNHLY and CDR2 FYNNEI. The CDR3 sequence: CASSEDRRTEALF. The CDR3, as DNA: TGTGCCAGCAGTGAAGACAGACGGACTGAAGCTCTCTTT.